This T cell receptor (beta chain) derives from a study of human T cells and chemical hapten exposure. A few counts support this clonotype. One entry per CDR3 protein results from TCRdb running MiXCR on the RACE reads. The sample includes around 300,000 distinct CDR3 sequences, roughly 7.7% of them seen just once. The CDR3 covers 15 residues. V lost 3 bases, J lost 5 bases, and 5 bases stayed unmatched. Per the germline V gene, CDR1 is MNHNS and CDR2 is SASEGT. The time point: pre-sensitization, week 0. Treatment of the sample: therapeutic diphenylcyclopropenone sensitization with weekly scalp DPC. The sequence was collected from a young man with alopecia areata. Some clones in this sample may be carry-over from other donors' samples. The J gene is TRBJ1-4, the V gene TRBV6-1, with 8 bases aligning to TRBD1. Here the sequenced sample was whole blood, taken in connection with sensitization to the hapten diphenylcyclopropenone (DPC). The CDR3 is CASSDQTGVNEKLFF. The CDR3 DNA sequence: TGTGCCAGCAGTGACCAGACAGGGGTGAATGAAAAACTGTTTTTT.